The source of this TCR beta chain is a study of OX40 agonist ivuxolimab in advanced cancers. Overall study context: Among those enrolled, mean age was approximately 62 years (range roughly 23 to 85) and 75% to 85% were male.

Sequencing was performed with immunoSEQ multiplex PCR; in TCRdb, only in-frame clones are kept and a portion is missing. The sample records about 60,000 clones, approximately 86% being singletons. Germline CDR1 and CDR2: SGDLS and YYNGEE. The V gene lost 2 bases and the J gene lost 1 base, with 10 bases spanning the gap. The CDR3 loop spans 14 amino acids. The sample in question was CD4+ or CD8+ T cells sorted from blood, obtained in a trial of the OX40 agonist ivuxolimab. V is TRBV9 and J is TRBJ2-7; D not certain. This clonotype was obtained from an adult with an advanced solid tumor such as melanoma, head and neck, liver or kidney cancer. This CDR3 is CASSVDPHSYEQYF. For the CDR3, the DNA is TGTGCCAGCAGCGTGGATCCTCATTCCTACGAGCAGTACTTC. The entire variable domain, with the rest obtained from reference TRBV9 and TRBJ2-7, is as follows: DSGVTQTPKHLITATGQRVTLRCSPRSGDLSVYWYQQSLDQGLQFLIQYYNGEERAKGNILERFSAQQFPDLHSELNLSSLELGDSALYFCASSVDPHSYEQYFGPGTRLTVT.